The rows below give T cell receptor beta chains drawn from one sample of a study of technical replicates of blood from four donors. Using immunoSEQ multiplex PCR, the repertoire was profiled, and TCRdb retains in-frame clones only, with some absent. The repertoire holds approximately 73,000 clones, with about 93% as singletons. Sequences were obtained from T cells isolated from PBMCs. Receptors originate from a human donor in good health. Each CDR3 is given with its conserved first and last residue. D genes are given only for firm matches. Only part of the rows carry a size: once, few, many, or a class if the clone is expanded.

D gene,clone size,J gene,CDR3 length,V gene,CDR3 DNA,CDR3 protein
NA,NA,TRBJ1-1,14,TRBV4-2,TGTGCCAGCCGCTACAGGGCCATGAACACTGAAGCTTTCTTT,CASRYRAMNTEAFF
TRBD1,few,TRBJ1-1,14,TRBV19,TGTGCCAGTGAAACAGGGGGTCTTCGGGCTGAAGCTTTCTTT,CASETGGLRAEAFF
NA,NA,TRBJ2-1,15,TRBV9,TGTGCCAGCAGCCCCTCGGGTAACCCCTACAATGAGCAGTTCTTC,CASSPSGNPYNEQFF
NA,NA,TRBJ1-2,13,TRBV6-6,TGTGCCAGCAGAGTCCAGGACATAGTTGGCTACACCTTC,CASRVQDIVGYTF
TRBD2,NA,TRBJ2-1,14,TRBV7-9,TGTGCCAGCAGCTTAAGCGGGGATCACGGTGAGCAGTTCTTC,CASSLSGDHGEQFF
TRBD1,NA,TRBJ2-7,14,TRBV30,TGTGCCTGGAGTGTCGGACAGGCCTACTACGAGCAGTACTTC,CAWSVGQAYYEQYF
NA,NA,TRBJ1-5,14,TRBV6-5,TGTGCCAGCAGCCGTGGACATAGCAATCAGCCCCAGCATTTT,CASSRGHSNQPQHF
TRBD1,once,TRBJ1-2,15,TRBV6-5,TGTGCCAGCAGTACTTGGACAGGGGACATTTATGGCTACACCTTC,CASSTWTGDIYGYTF
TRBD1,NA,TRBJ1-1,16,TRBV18,TGTGCCAGCTCACCTGGAGGGGGCGTCACGAACACTGAAGCTTTCTTT,CASSPGGGVTNTEAFF
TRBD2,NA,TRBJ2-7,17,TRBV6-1,TGTGCCAGCAGTGAATTGGGTGGAGCGGGAAGCTCCTACGAGCAGTACTTC,CASSELGGAGSSYEQYF
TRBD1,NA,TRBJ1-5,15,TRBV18,TGTGCCAGCTCACCATCGACAGGGGGCAATCAGCCCCAGCATTTT,CASSPSTGGNQPQHF
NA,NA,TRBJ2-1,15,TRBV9,TGTGCCAGCAGCGTAGGGGGGGGCGAAAGGAATGAGCAGTTCTTC,CASSVGGGERNEQFF
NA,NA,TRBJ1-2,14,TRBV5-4,TGTGCCAGCAGAGCGCTCGGGAGGGACTATGGCTACACCTTC,CASRALGRDYGYTF
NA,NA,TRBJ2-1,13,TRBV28,TGTGCCAGCAGTTTGGGGCTATACAATGAGCAGTTCTTC,CASSLGLYNEQFF
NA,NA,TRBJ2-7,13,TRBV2,TGTGCCAGCATCCCCTCGGGCTCCTACGAGCAGTACTTC,CASIPSGSYEQYF
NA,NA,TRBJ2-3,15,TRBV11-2,TGTGCCAGCAGCGCGGGGACTGGTGGCATGGATACGCAGTATTTT,CASSAGTGGMDTQYF
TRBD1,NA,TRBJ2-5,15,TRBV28,TGTGCCAGCAGTTTAGCGGGACAGGGGTGGGAGACCCAGTACTTC,CASSLAGQGWETQYF
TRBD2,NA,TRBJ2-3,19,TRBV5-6,TGTGCCAGCATCCTACAGCGGGACCCACTATTTCCGGCCACAGATACGCAGTATTTT,CASILQRDPLFPATDTQYF
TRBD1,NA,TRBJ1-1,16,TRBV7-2,TGTGCCAGCAGCCATGACAGGGGGCAAAGGTACACTGAAGCTTTCTTT,CASSHDRGQRYTEAFF
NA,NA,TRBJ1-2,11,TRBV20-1,TGCAGTGCTAGAGTCGGTGATGGCTACACCTTC,CSARVGDGYTF
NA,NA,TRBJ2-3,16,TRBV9,TGTGCCAGCAGCGTAGTTCGGGATGCCCGCACAGATACGCAGTATTTT,CASSVVRDARTDTQYF
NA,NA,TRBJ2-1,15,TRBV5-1,TGCGCCAGCAGTCCCCGTGTCTTCTCCTACAATGAGCAGTTCTTC,CASSPRVFSYNEQFF
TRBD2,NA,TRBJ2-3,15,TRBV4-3,TGCGCCAGCAGCCAAGATTGGGGAGGGACAGATACGCAGTATTTT,CASSQDWGGTDTQYF
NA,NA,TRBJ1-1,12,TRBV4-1,TGCGCCAGCAGCCTTCAGGGGAACCAAGCTTTCTTT,CASSLQGNQAFF
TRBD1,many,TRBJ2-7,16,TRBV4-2,TGTGCCAGCAGCCACGTTTTTACAGGGGGCACGTACGAGCAGTACTTC,CASSHVFTGGTYEQYF
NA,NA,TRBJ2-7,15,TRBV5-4,TGTGCCAGCAGCTTGGCCAGGACAGCTAACTACGAGCAGTACTTC,CASSLARTANYEQYF
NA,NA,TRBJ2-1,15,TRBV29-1,TGCAGCGTTGAAGTGGCCTTAAGCTCCTACAATGAGCAGTTCTTC,CSVEVALSSYNEQFF
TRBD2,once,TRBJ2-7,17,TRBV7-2,TGTGCCAGCAGCCATTCCGGGACTAGGGGGGCCTCCTACGAGCAGTACTTC,CASSHSGTRGASYEQYF
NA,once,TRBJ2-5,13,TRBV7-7,TGTGCTAGCAGCTTAGACTCCGAAGAGACCCAGTACTTC,CASSLDSEETQYF
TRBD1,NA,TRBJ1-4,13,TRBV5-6,TGTGCCAGCAGCTTAGGACAGGGGGAGAAACTGTTTTTT,CASSLGQGEKLFF
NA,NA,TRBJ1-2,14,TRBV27,TGTGCCAGCAGTTTCGCAGGGAATAACTATGGCTACACCTTC,CASSFAGNNYGYTF
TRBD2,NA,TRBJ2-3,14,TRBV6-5,TGTGCCAGCAGTTTGTTGCGGGAGCCAGATACGCAGTATTTT,CASSLLREPDTQYF
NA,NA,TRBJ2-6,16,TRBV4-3,TGCGCCAGCAGCCAAGAAGGCGGGTCTGGGGCCAACGTCCTGACTTTC,CASSQEGGSGANVLTF
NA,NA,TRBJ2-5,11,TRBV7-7,TGTGCTAGCAGCCCGGTAGAGACCCAGTACTTC,CASSPVETQYF
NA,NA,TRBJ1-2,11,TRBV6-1,TGTGCCAGCCGCACGGGGTATGGCTACACCTTC,CASRTGYGYTF
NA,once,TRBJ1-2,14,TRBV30,TGTGCCTGGAGTGTAGAAAATTGGCCTTATGGCTACACCTTC,CAWSVENWPYGYTF
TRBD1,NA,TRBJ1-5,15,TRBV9,TGTGCCAGCAGCGCCTCGGGACAGAGCAATCAGCCCCAGCATTTT,CASSASGQSNQPQHF
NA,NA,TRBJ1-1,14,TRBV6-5,TGTGCCAGCAGTTATAGAGGACAGAACACTGAAGCTTTCTTT,CASSYRGQNTEAFF
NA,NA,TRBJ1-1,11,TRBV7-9,TGTGCCAGCAGCTCTACCACTGAAGCTTTCTTT,CASSSTTEAFF
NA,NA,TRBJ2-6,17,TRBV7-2,TGTGCCAGCAGTTTCCGGGAAGCCTTATCTGGGGCCAACGTCCTGACTTTC,CASSFREALSGANVLTF
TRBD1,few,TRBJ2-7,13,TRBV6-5,TGTGCCAGCAGTTACGGGACAGGCTACGAGCAGTACTTC,CASSYGTGYEQYF
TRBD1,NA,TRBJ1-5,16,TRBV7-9,TGTGCCAGCAGCCGCGGACAGGGGGCTAGCAATCAGCCCCAGCATTTT,CASSRGQGASNQPQHF
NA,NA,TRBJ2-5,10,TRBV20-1,TGCAGTGCCAGGCAAGAGACCCAGTACTTC,CSARQETQYF
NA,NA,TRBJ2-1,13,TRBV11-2,TGTGCCAGCAGCTTAGAAGGAGTCAATGAGCAGTTCTTC,CASSLEGVNEQFF
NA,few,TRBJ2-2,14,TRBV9,TGTGCCAGCAGCGTAGATCTAGTAACCGGGGAGCTGTTTTTT,CASSVDLVTGELFF
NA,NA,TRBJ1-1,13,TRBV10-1,TGCGCCAGCAGTGAGTCCCAGAACACTGAAGCTTTCTTT,CASSESQNTEAFF
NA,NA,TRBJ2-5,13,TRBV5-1,TGCGCCAGCAGCTTATACGGAGAAGAGACCCAGTACTTC,CASSLYGEETQYF
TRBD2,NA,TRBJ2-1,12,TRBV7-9,TGTGCCAGCAGCTTCGGCGGGAGCAGGCTGTTCTTC,CASSFGGSRLFF
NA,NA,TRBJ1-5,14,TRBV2,TGTGCCAGCAGTGAAGATAGCCGAACCTTTATCCAGCATTTT,CASSEDSRTFIQHF
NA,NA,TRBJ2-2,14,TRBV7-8,TGTGCCAGCAGCTTCCGGGAGTTGAGCGGGGAGCTGTTTTTT,CASSFRELSGELFF
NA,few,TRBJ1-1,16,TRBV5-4,TGTGCCAGCAGCTTTGATAGGGGCTTTCCCAACACTGAAGCTTTCTTT,CASSFDRGFPNTEAFF
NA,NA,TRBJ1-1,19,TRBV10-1,TGCGCCAGCAGTACCAGACGGGCTAGGAGACAGGAAGGGAAAACTGAAGCTTTCTTT,CASSTRRARRQEGKTEAFF
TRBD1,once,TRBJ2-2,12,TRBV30,TGTGCCTGTAGCCTCTCCGGGACAGGGCTGTTTTTT,CACSLSGTGLFF
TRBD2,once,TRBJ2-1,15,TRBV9,TGTGCCAGCAATGTGGCGGGAGGAACCTACAATGAGCAGTTCTTC,CASNVAGGTYNEQFF
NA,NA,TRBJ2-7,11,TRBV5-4,TGTGCCAGCAGCTTTCGCTACGAGCAGTACTTC,CASSFRYEQYF